Presented here are 4 T cell receptor beta chains from one specimen sequenced in a study of cytomegalovirus exposure and HLA in healthy donors. Vbeta (60) and Jbeta (13) primers were used in the PCR. Generated by immunoSEQ multiplex PCR, the TCRdb table keeps only in-frame clones and is missing some. The repertoire holds 150,000 or so clones, with nearly 80% as singletons. The sample taken for sequencing was PBMCs. Receptors were obtained from a man aged 50-60 years in good health and CMV-seropositive.

This clone was picked up a small number of times. The genes are TRBV7-9 and TRBJ2-7; no reliable D call. V was clipped by 3 bases and J by 2 bases, with 5 bases between them. Germline V gene data show CDR1 as SEHNR and CDR2 as FQNEAQ (reference sequence). The CDR3 is 12 residues long. The CDR3 loop reads CASSFSTYEQYV. CDR3 bases: TGTGCCAGCAGCTTTAGCACCTACGAGCAGTACGTC.

The gene calls are TRBV29-1 and TRBJ1-2; D ambiguous. Germline lookup yields CDR1 SQVTM and CDR2 ANQGSEA. V lost 7 bases to trimming and J lost 3 bases, with 15 bases between them. The CDR3 runs to 13 residues. The CDR3 sequence: CSGRLPRDYGYTF. In DNA, the CDR3 is TGCAGCGGGCGACTTCCGCGGGACTATGGCTACACCTTC.

The chain uses TRBV28 and TRBJ2-3, with TRBD2 matching over 7 bases. CDR3 length equals 16 residues. In germline, CDR1 is MDHEN, CDR2 SYDVKM. The J segment lost 5 bases and the V segment lost 4 bases, leaving 12 bases of the junction unmatched. The CDR3 DNA is TGTGCCAGCAGTTCCCCTCCCGGGGAGGGAGTAGATACGCAGTATTTT. Its protein is CASSSPPGEGVDTQYF.

The chain carries TRBV7-2 and TRBJ1-2, with a weak D call TRBD1 (5 bases). Germline V gives CDR1 SGHTA, CDR2 FQGNSA. The CDR3 spans 15 residues. The germline V and J ends were trimmed by 1 base and 8 bases, with 17 bases remaining between them. The CDR3 protein is CASSLGFGRRDGYTF. The CDR3 DNA is TGTGCCAGCAGCTTAGGTTTCGGGAGACGGGACGGCTACACCTTC.